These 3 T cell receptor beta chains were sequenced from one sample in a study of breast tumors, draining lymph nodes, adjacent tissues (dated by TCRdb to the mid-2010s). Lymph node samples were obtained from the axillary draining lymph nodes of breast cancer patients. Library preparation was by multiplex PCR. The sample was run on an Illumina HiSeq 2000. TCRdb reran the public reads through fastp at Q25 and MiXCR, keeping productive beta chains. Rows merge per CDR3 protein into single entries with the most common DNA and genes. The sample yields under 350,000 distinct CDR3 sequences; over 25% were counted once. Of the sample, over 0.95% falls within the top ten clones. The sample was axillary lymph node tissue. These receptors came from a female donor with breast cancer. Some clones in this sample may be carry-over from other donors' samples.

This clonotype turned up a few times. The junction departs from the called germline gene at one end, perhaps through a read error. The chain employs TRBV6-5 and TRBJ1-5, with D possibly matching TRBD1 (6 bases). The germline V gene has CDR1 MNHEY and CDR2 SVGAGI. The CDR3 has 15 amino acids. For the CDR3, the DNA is TGTGCCAGCAGTCACTCAGGGGCCGGGAATCAGCCCCAGCATTTT. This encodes CASSHSGAGNQPQHF.

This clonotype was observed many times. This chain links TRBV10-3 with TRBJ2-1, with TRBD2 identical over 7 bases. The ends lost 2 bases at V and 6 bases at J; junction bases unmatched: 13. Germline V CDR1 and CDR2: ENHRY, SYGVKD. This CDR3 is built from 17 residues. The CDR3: CAISEVRAGVSFNEQFF. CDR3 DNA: TGTGCCATCAGTGAGGTTCGGGCGGGAGTATCATTCAATGAGCAGTTCTTC.

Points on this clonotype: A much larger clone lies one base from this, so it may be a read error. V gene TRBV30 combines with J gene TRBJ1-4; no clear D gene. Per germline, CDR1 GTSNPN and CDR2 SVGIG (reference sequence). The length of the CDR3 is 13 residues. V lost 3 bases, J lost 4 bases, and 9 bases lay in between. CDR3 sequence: CAWSKSYNEKLFF. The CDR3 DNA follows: TGTGCCTGGAGCAAGAGCTATAATGAAAAACTGTTTTTT. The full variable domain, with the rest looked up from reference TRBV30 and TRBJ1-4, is SQTIHQWPATLVQPVGSPLSLECTVEGTSNPNLYWYRQAAGRGLQLLFYSVGIGQISSEVPQNLSASRPQDRQFILSSKKLLLSDSGFYLCAWSKSYNEKLFFGSGTQLSVL.